Following are 20 T cell receptor beta chains from one sample sequenced in a study of blood T cell repertoires in COVID-19. Measured with immunoSEQ multiplex PCR; TCRdb has only the in-frame clones, and not every one. Among more than 150,000 clones listed, 75% to 90% were seen once. Sequenced: PBMCs or T cells enriched from blood (not recorded which). These receptors were obtained from a woman aged 30 to 39 who had recovered from COVID-19.

The chain links TRBV3-1 (or the pseudogene TRBV3-2) to TRBJ1-1; D gene unclear. The CDR3 loop spans 11 amino acids. Germline CDR1 reads LGHDT; CDR2 reads YNNKEL (reference sequence). Between the trimmed V and J ends, which lost 1 base and 7 bases, there was a span of 4 bases. CDR3 sequence (DNA): TGTGCCAGCAGCCAAGTACATGAAGCTTTCTTT. Protein product: CASSQVHEAFF.

V is TRBV18 and J is TRBJ2-2; D is ambiguous. There are 12 residues in the CDR3. Germline V gene lookup returns CDR1 KGHSH and CDR2 LQKENI. V gave up 5 bases and J gave up 4 bases, with 5 bases separating them. CDR3 in amino acids: CASSVSTGELFF. CDR3 in DNA: TGTGCCAGCTCAGTCAGCACCGGGGAGCTGTTTTTT.

V gene TRBV18 combines with J gene TRBJ2-5, with TRBD1 as a possible D gene (5 bases). Germline V gene sequence: CDR1 KGHSH, CDR2 LQKENI. V was clipped by 3 bases and J by 3 bases, with 5 bases between them. The CDR3 sequence is 12 residues long. CDR3 sequence: CASSPREETQYF. The CDR3 DNA reads as TGTGCCAGCTCACCCAGGGAAGAGACCCAGTACTTC.

The chain recombines TRBV5-8 with TRBJ1-2; 7 positions match TRBD1. The CDR3 consists of 13 residues. Looked up from germline, CDR1 is SGHTS and CDR2 is YDEGEE. The trim removed 4 bases at V and 9 bases at J, leaving 9 bases unmatched. The CDR3 DNA reads as TGTGCCAGCAGCCCGGGGGACAGTGCGAGCTACACCTTC. Amino acid sequence: CASSPGDSASYTF.

Here the CDR3 reads CASSDQGNEQFF. DNA for the CDR3: TGTGCCAGCAGTGATCAGGGGAATGAGCAGTTCTTC. The chain is built from TRBV6-2 or TRBV6-3 and TRBJ2-1; D may be TRBD1 (6 bases). The length of the CDR3 is 12 residues. The germline V gene encodes CDR1 MNHEY and CDR2 SVGEGT. V lost 5 bases to trimming and J lost 7 bases, with 9 bases between them.

The V and J genes are TRBV6-5 and TRBJ1-1; D is uncertain. Germline V gene lookup returns CDR1 MNHEY and CDR2 SVGAGI. The CDR3 spans 13 residues. V was clipped by 1 base and J by 6 bases, with 9 bases between them. CDR3 bases: TGTGCCAGCAGTTACTTGGGCTCAGCTGAAGCTTTCTTT. It encodes CASSYLGSAEAFF.

The chain combines TRBV27 with TRBJ2-7, with D possibly TRBD1 on 6 matching bases. V gave up 7 bases and J gave up 4 bases, with 23 bases separating them. Germline V gene data show CDR1 as MNHEY and CDR2 as SMNVEV (reference sequence). This CDR3 is built from 16 residues. The CDR3 protein is CASTPLGTKKEYEQYF. CDR3 nucleotide sequence: TGTGCCAGCACCCCCCTCGGGACAAAGAAGGAGTACGAGCAGTACTTC.

The genes are TRBV2 and TRBJ2-2; a weak D match, TRBD2 (6 bases). The CDR3 is made up of 17 amino acids. V lost 2 bases and J lost 0, with 13 bases in between. Per germline, CDR1 SNHLY and CDR2 FYNNEI. The CDR3 is CASSEQFPGANTGELFF. The DNA of the CDR3 is TGTGCCAGCAGTGAACAGTTCCCGGGAGCGAACACCGGGGAGCTGTTTTTT.

The chain employs TRBV7-9 and TRBJ2-7; D might be TRBD1 (5 bases). The CDR3 totals 14 residues. The germline V gene encodes CDR1 SEHNR and CDR2 FQNEAQ (reference sequence). Trimming took off 1 base at V and 2 bases at J, with 9 bases between the two ends. CDR3 in DNA: TGTGCCAGCAGCTTAGGTGTAGGGGCCTACGAGCAGTACTTC. Its protein is CASSLGVGAYEQYF.

The V call is TRBV27, the J call TRBJ1-1; 7 nucleotides line up with TRBD1. The V gene end was trimmed by 6 bases and the J gene end by 3 bases; junction bases not matched to a gene: 10. The CDR3 extends over 15 amino acids. Germline loops: CDR1 MNHEY, CDR2 SMNVEV (reference sequence). The CDR3 DNA follows: TGTGCCAGCAGACCGATCGACAGGGCGTACACTGAAGCTTTCTTT. As protein: CASRPIDRAYTEAFF.

The rearrangement joins TRBV12-3 or TRBV12-4 to TRBJ1-1; 7 bases align to TRBD1. This CDR3 spans 13 amino acids. Trimming took 7 bases from V and 4 from J; bases not matched to a gene: 6. CDR3 coding DNA: TGTGCCAGCAATAGACAGGGTTTCACTGAAGCTTTCTTT. Its translation: CASNRQGFTEAFF.

The rearrangement links TRBV5-5 to TRBJ2-5, with D possibly TRBD1 on 5 matching bases. V lost 0 bases and J lost 4, with 10 bases in between. Germline V lookup: CDR1 SGHKS, CDR2 YYEKEE (reference sequence). The CDR3 sequence is 14 residues long. The CDR3 reads CASSLVGPGETQYF. The CDR3, as DNA: TGTGCCAGCAGCTTGGTGGGGCCAGGAGAGACCCAGTACTTC.

The genes are TRBV7-2 and TRBJ2-3, with a possible D match to TRBD2 (6 bases). The CDR3 consists of 15 residues. Germline loops: CDR1 SGHTA, CDR2 FQGNSA. The germline V and J ends were trimmed by 5 bases and 4 bases, with 16 bases remaining between them. The DNA for the CDR3 is TGTGCCAGCAGCCTCGTGGCGCCGGGAGCAGATACGCAGTATTTT. Its protein product is CASSLVAPGADTQYF.

The genes are TRBV6-4 and TRBJ1-5; 8 bases are a match to TRBD1. The germline CDR1 and CDR2 sequences are MRHNA and SNTAGT. The CDR3 spans 20 residues. Germline trimming cut 1 base from V and 0 bases from J; bases unmatched to any gene: 14. The CDR3 sequence: CASSDFETGALTHSNQPQHF. The CDR3 region has the DNA TGTGCCAGCAGTGACTTCGAGACAGGGGCCCTGACTCATAGCAATCAGCCCCAGCATTTT.

The rearrangement joins TRBV30 to TRBJ1-1; perhaps TRBD1 as D (6 bases). Trimming took off 6 bases at V and 4 bases at J, with 9 bases between the two ends. This CDR3 has 11 amino acids. Germline V gene lookup returns CDR1 GTSNPN and CDR2 SVGIG (reference sequence). The CDR3 loop is CACGGRTEAFF. The CDR3 DNA is TGTGCCTGTGGGGGCCGCACTGAAGCTTTCTTT.

V gene TRBV19 combines with J gene TRBJ1-5; 7 nucleotides line up with TRBD1. V was clipped by 5 bases and J by 7 bases; unmatched bases: 8. The CDR3 has 14 residues. Germline lookup yields CDR1 LNHDA and CDR2 SQIVND (reference sequence). CDR3 region: CASSRDREGQPQHF. CDR3 sequence (DNA): TGTGCCAGTAGTCGCGACAGGGAAGGGCAGCCCCAGCATTTT.

V is TRBV27 and J is TRBJ1-2, with 7 bases fitting TRBD1. Germline CDR1 MNHEY, CDR2 SMNVEV (reference sequence). This CDR3 spans 12 amino acids. The V segment lost 10 bases and the J segment 6 bases; nucleotides outside the gene matches: 8. The CDR3 sequence is CATSRQGDGYTF. The DNA of the CDR3 is TGTGCCACCTCCCGACAGGGAGATGGCTACACCTTC.

The chain joins TRBV21-1 to TRBJ2-7; the table's D call, TRBD1, has no DNA check behind it. TRBV21-1 is recorded as a pseudogene. The CDR3 has 16 residues. The CDR3 here is CASSTRPGTEYYEQYF. The CDR3 coding sequence is TGTGCCAGCAGCACACGTCCCGGGACAGAATACTACGAGCAGTACTTC.

The gene calls are TRBV4-2 and TRBJ2-1; 9 bases match TRBD1. Trimming took 3 bases from V and 5 from J; bases not matched to a gene: 14. CDR3 length: 18 residues. CDR1 and CDR2 from the germline V gene are LGHNA and YNFKEQ. CDR3 in amino acids: CASSHEGGTGKFNNEQFF. CDR3 nucleotide sequence: TGTGCCAGCAGCCACGAGGGGGGGACAGGGAAATTTAACAATGAGCAGTTCTTC.

Only a few counts were recorded for this clone. CDR3 residues: CSGAGTGGEYGYTF. The CDR3 coding sequence is TGCAGCGGAGCCGGGACAGGGGGCGAGTATGGCTACACCTTC. V and J are TRBV29-1 and TRBJ1-2; the match to TRBD1 covers 12 bases. There are 14 residues in the CDR3. The trim removed 7 bases at V and 5 bases at J, leaving 8 bases unmatched. Per germline, CDR1 SQVTM and CDR2 ANQGSEA.